Listed below are T cell receptor beta chains from one sample, sequenced in a study of cytomegalovirus exposure and HLA in healthy donors. Measured with immunoSEQ multiplex PCR; TCRdb has only the in-frame clones, and not every one. The repertoire holds fewer than 400,000 clones, with 88% as singletons. Sequencing was carried out using PBMCs. The source of these receptors is a man aged 25 to 40 in good health and CMV-seronegative. Both conserved end residues are part of each CDR3. The D gene is left open where the match is weak. Part of the rows lack a size; the others show once, few, many or a class for expanded clones.

.	.	TRBV6-5	TRBJ2-7	CASSPGGNYEQYF	TGTGCCAGCAGCCCTGGGGGGAACTACGAGCAGTACTTC
TRBD1	few	TRBV5-4	TRBJ1-1	CAATQGGNTEAFF	TGTGCCGCCACCCAGGGGGGGAACACTGAAGCTTTCTTT
TRBD1	.	TRBV6-6	TRBJ1-2	CASEMTGENGYTF	TGTGCCAGCGAGATGACAGGGGAAAATGGCTACACCTTC
.	.	TRBV16	TRBJ2-3	CASNPPEGSFTDTQYF	TGTGCCAGCAACCCTCCAGAGGGAAGCTTCACAGATACGCAGTATTTT
.	.	TRBV13	TRBJ1-2	CASTFDRNYGYTF	TGTGCCAGCACCTTTGACAGGAACTATGGCTACACCTTC
.	.	TRBV6-8	TRBJ1-2	CASSGGTLSNYGYTF	TGTGCCAGCAGTGGCGGAACCCTATCTAACTATGGCTACACCTTC
TRBD2	.	TRBV6-1	TRBJ2-3	CASSGTSVTDTQYF	TGTGCCAGCAGTGGGACTAGCGTGACAGATACGCAGTATTTT
.	.	TRBV13	TRBJ1-2	CASSLVQGNYGYTF	TGTGCCAGCAGCTTAGTCCAGGGGAACTATGGCTACACCTTC
TRBD1	.	TRBV5-1	TRBJ2-7	CASSLGGTGFYEQYF	TGCGCCAGCAGCTTGGGAGGGACAGGATTCTACGAGCAGTACTTC
TRBD2	few	TRBV10-2	TRBJ2-6	CASSNRGAGANVLTF	TGCGCCAGCAGCAACCGGGGGGCTGGGGCCAACGTCCTGACTTTC
TRBD1	.	TRBV6-5	TRBJ2-2	CASSYGTGVKTGELFF	TGTGCCAGCAGTTACGGGACAGGGGTGAAAACCGGGGAGCTGTTTTTT
TRBD2	.	TRBV5-6	TRBJ2-7	CASSTPGLADYEQYF	TGTGCCAGCAGCACACCGGGACTAGCGGACTACGAGCAGTACTTC
TRBD2	.	TRBV6-5	TRBJ2-2	CASTTSGPNTGELFF	TGTGCCAGCACCACTAGCGGACCGAACACCGGGGAGCTGTTTTTT
.	.	TRBV21-1	TRBJ2-7	CASSIGTEKILGHSSYEQYF	TGTGCCAGCAGCATTGGGACAGAAAAAATTTTGGGCCATAGCTCCTACGAGCAGTACTTC
.	.	TRBV4-3	TRBJ1-4	CASSQVYSSTNEKLFF	TGCGCCAGCAGCCAAGTATACAGTTCCACTAATGAAAAACTGTTTTTT
.	.	TRBV5-4	TRBJ2-3	CASSPGRQTSTDTQYF	TGTGCCAGCAGCCCCGGTCGACAGACCTCTACAGATACGCAGTATTTT
.	few	TRBV10-3	TRBJ1-4	CAISDRYLNEKLFF	TGTGCCATCAGTGACCGCTACCTTAATGAAAAACTGTTTTTT
.	.	TRBV6-6	TRBJ2-3	CASRPGTTDTDTQYF	TGTGCCAGCAGACCCGGGACAACCGACACAGATACGCAGTATTTT